These T cell receptor beta chains were read from a single sample in a study of shared clonotypes between healthy human individuals. TCRdb keeps only in-frame clones here, not all; method: immunoSEQ multiplex PCR. The repertoire consists of around 2,000,000 clones, with roughly 91% occurring once and the leading ten covering 1.7%. Sample: naive CD8+ T cells from PBMCs. The source of these receptors is a man aged 18 to 30 in good health. Some clones in this sample may be carry-over from other donors' samples. Each CDR3 is given without its conserved first and last residue. Each record gives: V gene, J gene, CDR3 protein.

TRBV13,TRBJ2-4,ASSLDEGQGGRLAKNIQY
TRBV27,TRBJ1-4,ASSLTTSGIDLEKLF
TRBV7-9,TRBJ2-1,ASSPFLVTREQF
TRBV9,TRBJ2-3,ASSVADSGAGDTQY
TRBV27,TRBJ2-3,ASRLLAGLTDTQY
TRBV2,TRBJ2-7,ASIGLSAKTPYEQY
TRBV28,TRBJ2-5,ASRLAGYGETQY
TRBV10-2,TRBJ2-3,ASRWPSGSTDTQY
TRBV5-1,TRBJ1-2,ASSLYSGTEDGYT
TRBV2,TRBJ2-5,ASSEAPGREETQY
TRBV9,TRBJ2-3,ARCQSTDTQY
TRBV28,TRBJ1-1,ASRQTTNTEAF
TRBV23-1,TRBJ1-5,ASSHGDERGNQPQH
TRBV6-1,TRBJ2-1,ASRTGDNEQF
TRBV9,TRBJ1-2,ASSVAAGPKESGYT
TRBV7-8,TRBJ2-5,ASSLRYQETQY
TRBV6-1,TRBJ2-5,ASSEIWSGRIETQY
TRBV11-3,TRBJ1-5,ASSLDPRGLSNQPQH
TRBV5-1,TRBJ2-1,ASSPLFGPGYGTRHNEQF
TRBV7-9,TRBJ2-7,ASSLRGYEQY
TRBV6-4,TRBJ2-1,ASSDSRQGEQF
TRBV28,TRBJ2-3,ASSLLRTDTQY
TRBV10-3,TRBJ2-1,AMKTSGMVNEQF
TRBV13,TRBJ2-3,ASSRGTETQY
TRBV6-1,TRBJ2-7,ASSENLVDRGRRTYEQY
TRBV6-5,TRBJ1-1,ASSYKTGFDTEAF
TRBV11-2,TRBJ2-1,ASSSYNSGRVPNEQF
TRBV16,TRBJ2-7,ASSPTDRNDEQY
TRBV28,TRBJ1-1,ASSFKGYTEAF
TRBV18,TRBJ2-7,ASSPPGEGQELETYEQY
TRBV13,TRBJ2-1,ASVGRALNNEQF
TRBV5-1,TRBJ2-7,ASSLVGNTYEQY
TRBV19,TRBJ2-7,ASSTRTFTYEQY
TRBV28,TRBJ2-2,ASSYGTSNTGELF
TRBV4-3,TRBJ2-7,ASSQGGSGQAYEQY
TRBV2,TRBJ2-7,ASRRLAGVYEQY
TRBV7-8,TRBJ2-1,ASSPSRLAQTRNEQF
TRBV29-1,TRBJ2-3,SAPGQGTDTQY
TRBV2,TRBJ2-3,ASEVGQGSGDTQY
TRBV9,TRBJ1-1,ASSIQTGTEAF
TRBV5-5,TRBJ2-7,ASSLSRVYDEQY
TRBV27,TRBJ2-5,ASSLLSPGGTDQETQY
TRBV11-2,TRBJ2-7,ASSPDRLYEQY
TRBV7-8,TRBJ2-7,ASSLTSGSEVYEQY
TRBV29-1,TRBJ2-7,SVLGGGRGIYEQY
TRBV28,TRBJ2-3,ASGRGGTQY
TRBV14,TRBJ1-4,ASSQRTGHGEKLF
TRBV15,TRBJ1-5,ATNPSGLHQPQH
TRBV9,TRBJ1-5,ASSVGQGQPQH
TRBV6-5,TRBJ2-2,ASSGGTSNTGELF
TRBV28,TRBJ2-7,ASSPGQIIVYEQY
TRBV6-5,TRBJ2-5,ASSFSLAAQETQY
TRBV7-6,TRBJ2-3,ASSPRTGPGTDTQY
TRBV18,TRBJ2-3,ASSQRLVPTTDTQY
TRBV5-1,TRBJ2-1,ASSLRLSYNEQF